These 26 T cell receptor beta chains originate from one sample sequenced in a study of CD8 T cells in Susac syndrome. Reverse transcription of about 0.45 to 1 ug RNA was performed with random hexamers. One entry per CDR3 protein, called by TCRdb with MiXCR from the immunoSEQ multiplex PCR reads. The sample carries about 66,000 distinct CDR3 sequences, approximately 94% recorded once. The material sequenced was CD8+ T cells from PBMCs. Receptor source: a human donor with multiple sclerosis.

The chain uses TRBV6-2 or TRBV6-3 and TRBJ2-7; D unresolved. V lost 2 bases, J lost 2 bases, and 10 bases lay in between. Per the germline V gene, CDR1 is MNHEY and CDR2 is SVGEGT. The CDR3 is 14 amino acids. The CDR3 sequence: CASSYTHGTYEQYF. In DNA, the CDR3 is TGTGCCAGCAGTTACACACACGGAACCTACGAGCAGTACTTC.

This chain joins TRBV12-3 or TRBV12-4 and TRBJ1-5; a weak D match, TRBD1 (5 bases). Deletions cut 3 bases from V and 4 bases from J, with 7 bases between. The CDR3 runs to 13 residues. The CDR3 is CASSFGGNQPQHF. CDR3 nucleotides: TGTGCCAGCAGTTTCGGGGGAAATCAGCCCCAGCATTTT.

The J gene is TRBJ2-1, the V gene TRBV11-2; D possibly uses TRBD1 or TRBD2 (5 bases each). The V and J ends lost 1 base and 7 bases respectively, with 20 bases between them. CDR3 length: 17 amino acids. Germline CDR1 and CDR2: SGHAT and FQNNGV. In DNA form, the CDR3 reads TGTGCCAGCAGCTTAGGTGCGCTTTGGGACGGGCTAAATGAGCAGTTCTTC. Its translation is CASSLGALWDGLNEQFF.

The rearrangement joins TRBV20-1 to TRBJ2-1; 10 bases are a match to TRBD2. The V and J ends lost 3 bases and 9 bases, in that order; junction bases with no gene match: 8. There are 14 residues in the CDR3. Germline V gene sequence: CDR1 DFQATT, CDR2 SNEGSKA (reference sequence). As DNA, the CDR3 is TGCAGTGCTAGGAGCGGGAGGGCCCAAATTGAGCAGTTCTTC. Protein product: CSARSGRAQIEQFF.

CDR3: CASSSLAGGPDEQYF. The CDR3 DNA reads TGTGCCAGCAGTTCGCTAGCGGGGGGGCCGGACGAGCAGTACTTC. The V call is TRBV27, the J call TRBJ2-7; 12 bases agree with TRBD2. The trim removed 4 bases at V and 5 bases at J, leaving 6 bases unmatched. CDR1 is MNHEY, CDR2 SMNVEV, per germline (reference sequence). The CDR3 runs to 15 residues.

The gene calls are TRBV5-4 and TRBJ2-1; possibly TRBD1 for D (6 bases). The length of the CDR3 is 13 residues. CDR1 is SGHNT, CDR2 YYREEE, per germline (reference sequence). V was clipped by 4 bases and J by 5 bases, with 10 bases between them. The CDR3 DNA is TGTGCCAGCAGCGGGACAACCAACAATGAGCAGTTCTTC. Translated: CASSGTTNNEQFF.

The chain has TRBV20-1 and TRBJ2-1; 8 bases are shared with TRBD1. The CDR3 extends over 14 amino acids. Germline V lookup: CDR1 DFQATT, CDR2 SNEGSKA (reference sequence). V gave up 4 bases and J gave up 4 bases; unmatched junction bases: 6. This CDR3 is CSANLDRDYNEQFF. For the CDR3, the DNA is TGCAGTGCTAACTTGGACAGGGATTACAATGAGCAGTTCTTC.

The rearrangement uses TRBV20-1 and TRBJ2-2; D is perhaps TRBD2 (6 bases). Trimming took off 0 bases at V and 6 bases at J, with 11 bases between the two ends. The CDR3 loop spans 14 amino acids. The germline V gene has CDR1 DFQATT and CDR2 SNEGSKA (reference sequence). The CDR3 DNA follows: TGCAGTGCTAGAGAGGGCGGGGACGCCGGGGAGCTGTTTTTT. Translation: CSAREGGDAGELFF.

The CDR3 sequence: CASSLLLPEQFF. As DNA, the CDR3 is TGTGCCAGCAGCTTACTTCTACCAGAGCAGTTCTTC. The rearrangement uses TRBV7-9 and TRBJ2-1; D is ambiguous. The germline V and J ends were trimmed by 2 bases and 10 bases, with 9 bases remaining between them. Germline loops: CDR1 SEHNR, CDR2 FQNEAQ (reference sequence). The CDR3 spans 12 residues.

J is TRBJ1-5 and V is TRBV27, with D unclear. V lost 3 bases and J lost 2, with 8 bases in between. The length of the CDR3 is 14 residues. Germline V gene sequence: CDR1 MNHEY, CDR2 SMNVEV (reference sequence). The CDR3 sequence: CASSFMAGNQPQHF. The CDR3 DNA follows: TGTGCCAGCAGTTTTATGGCGGGCAATCAGCCCCAGCATTTT.

The DNA of the CDR3 is TGTGCCAGCAGCGCCAGCGAGAGCTCCTACGAGCAGTACTTC. The encoded protein is CASSASESSYEQYF. This chain links TRBV7-9 with TRBJ2-7; no reliable D call. The CDR3 is 14 amino acids. Trimming left V 5 bases short and J 0 bases short, with 11 bases between. Germline V gene sequence: CDR1 SEHNR, CDR2 FQNEAQ (reference sequence).

This CDR3 is CSVEAAYNEQFF. For the CDR3, the DNA is TGCAGCGTTGAGGCAGCCTACAATGAGCAGTTCTTC. This chain uses TRBV29-1 with TRBJ2-1, with D unresolved. The CDR3 loop spans 12 amino acids. The ends were cut back, 3 bases at V and 2 bases at J, with 5 bases in the middle. CDR1 and CDR2 (germline): SQVTM, ANQGSEA.

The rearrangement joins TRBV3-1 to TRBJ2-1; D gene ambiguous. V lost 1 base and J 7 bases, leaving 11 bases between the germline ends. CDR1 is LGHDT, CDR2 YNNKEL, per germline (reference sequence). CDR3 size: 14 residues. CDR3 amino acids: CASSQGPPGNEQFF. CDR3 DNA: TGTGCCAGCAGCCAAGGCCCCCCCGGGAATGAGCAGTTCTTC.

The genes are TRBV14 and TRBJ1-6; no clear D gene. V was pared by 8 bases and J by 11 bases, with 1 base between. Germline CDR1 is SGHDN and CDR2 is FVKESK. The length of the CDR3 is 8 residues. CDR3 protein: CASPPLHF. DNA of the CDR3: TGTGCCAGCCCACCCCTCCACTTT.

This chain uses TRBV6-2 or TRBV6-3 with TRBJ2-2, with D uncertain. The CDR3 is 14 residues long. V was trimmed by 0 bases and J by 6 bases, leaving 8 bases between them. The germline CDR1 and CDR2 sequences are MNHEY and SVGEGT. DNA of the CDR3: TGTGCCAGCAGTTACTCTTCGTCCCCCGGGGAGCTGTTTTTT. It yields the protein CASSYSSSPGELFF.

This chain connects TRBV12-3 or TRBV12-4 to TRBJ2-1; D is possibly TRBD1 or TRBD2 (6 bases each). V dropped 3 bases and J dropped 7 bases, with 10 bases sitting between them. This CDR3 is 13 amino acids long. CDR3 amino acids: CASSFWGANEQFF. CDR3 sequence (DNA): TGTGCCAGCAGTTTCTGGGGGGCGAATGAGCAGTTCTTC.

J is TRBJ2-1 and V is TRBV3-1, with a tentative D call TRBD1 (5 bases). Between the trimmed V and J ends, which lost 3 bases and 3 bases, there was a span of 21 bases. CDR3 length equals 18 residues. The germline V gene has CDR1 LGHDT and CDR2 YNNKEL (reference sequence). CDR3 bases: TGTGCCAGCAGCCACGCGAAGGCAGGGCAGGAGAACTACAATGAGCAGTTCTTC. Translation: CASSHAKAGQENYNEQFF.

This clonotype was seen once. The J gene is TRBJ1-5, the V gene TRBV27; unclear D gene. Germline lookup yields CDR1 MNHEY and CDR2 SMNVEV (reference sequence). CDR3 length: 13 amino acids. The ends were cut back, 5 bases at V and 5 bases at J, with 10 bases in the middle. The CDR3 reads CASSPGYHQPQHF. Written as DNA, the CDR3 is TGTGCCAGCAGTCCGGGGTACCATCAGCCCCAGCATTTT.

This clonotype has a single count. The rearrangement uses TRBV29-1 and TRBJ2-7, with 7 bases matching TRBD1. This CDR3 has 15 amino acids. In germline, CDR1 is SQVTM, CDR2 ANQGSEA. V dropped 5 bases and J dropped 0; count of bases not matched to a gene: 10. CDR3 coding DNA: TGCAGCGTTAACCCTACAGGGGCGAGCTCCTACGAGCAGTACTTC. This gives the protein CSVNPTGASSYEQYF.

As DNA, the CDR3 is TGTGCCAGCAGTGGGGACAGTTATAGCAATCAGCCCCAGCATTTT. As protein: CASSGDSYSNQPQHF. The chain carries TRBV12-3 or TRBV12-4 and TRBJ1-5; 7 nucleotides line up with TRBD1. The length of the CDR3 is 15 residues. V was pared by 5 bases and J by 0 bases, with 4 bases of the junction left unmatched.

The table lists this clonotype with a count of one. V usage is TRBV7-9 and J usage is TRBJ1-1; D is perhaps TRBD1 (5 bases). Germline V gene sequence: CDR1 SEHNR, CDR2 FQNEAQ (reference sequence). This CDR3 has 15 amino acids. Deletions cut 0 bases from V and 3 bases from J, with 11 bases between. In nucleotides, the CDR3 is TGTGCCAGCAGCTTAGCAATGACAGCCGACACTGAAGCTTTCTTT. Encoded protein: CASSLAMTADTEAFF.

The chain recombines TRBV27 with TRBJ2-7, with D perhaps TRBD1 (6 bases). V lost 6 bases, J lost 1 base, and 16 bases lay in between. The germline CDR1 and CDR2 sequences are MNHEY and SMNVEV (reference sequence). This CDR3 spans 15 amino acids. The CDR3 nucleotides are TGTGCCAGCAGCCGAGGGGACGGACAGTCCTACGAGCAGTACTTC. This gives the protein CASSRGDGQSYEQYF.

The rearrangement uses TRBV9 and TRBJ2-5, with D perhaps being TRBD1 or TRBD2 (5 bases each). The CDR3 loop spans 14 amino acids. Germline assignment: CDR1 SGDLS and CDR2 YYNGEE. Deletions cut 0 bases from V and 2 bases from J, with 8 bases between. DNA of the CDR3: TGTGCCAGCAGCGTAGAGTGGGGGCAAGAGACCCAGTACTTC. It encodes CASSVEWGQETQYF.

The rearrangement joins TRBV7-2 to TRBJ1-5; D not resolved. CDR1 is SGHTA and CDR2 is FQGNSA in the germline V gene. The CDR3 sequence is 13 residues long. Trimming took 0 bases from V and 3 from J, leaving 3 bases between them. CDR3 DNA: TGTGCCAGCAGCTTAGCCGTCAATCAGCCCCAGCATTTT. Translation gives CASSLAVNQPQHF. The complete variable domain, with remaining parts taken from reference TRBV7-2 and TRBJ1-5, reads GAGVSQSPSNKVTEKGKDVELRCDPISGHTALYWYRQSLGQGLEFLIYFQGNSAPDKSGLPSDRFSAERTGGSVSTLTIQRTQQEDSAVYLCASSLAVNQPQHFGDGTRLSIL.

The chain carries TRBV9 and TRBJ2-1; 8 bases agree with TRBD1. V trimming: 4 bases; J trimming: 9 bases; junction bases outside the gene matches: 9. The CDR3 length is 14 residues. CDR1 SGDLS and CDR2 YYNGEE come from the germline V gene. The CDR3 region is CASSPGQGGGEQFF. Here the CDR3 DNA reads TGTGCCAGCAGCCCTGGACAGGGTGGGGGTGAGCAGTTCTTC.

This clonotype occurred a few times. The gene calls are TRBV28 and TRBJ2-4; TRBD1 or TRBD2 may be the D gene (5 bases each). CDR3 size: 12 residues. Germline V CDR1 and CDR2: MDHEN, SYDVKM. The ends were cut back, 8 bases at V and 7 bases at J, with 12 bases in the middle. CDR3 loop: CASSLEGNIQYF. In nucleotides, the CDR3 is TGTGCCAGCTCACTAGAGGGGAACATTCAGTACTTC.